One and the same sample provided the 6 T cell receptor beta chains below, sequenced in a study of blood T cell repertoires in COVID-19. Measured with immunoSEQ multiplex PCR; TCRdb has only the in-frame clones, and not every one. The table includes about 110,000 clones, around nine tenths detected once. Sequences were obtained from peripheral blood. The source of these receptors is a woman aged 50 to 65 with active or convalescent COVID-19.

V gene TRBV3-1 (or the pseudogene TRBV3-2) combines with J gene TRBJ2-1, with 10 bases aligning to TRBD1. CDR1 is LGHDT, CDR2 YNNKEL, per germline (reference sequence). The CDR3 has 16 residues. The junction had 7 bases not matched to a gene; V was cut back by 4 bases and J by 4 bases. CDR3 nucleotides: TGTGCCAGCAGCCCCCGGTGGGGACAGGGGTACAATGAGCAGTTCTTC. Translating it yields CASSPRWGQGYNEQFF.

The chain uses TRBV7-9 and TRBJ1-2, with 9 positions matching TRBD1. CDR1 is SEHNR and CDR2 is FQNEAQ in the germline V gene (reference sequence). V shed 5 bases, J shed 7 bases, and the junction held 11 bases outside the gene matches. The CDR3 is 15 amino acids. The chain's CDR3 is CASSITRDRDRGYTF. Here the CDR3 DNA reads TGTGCCAGCAGCATAACCCGGGACAGGGATCGTGGCTACACCTTC.

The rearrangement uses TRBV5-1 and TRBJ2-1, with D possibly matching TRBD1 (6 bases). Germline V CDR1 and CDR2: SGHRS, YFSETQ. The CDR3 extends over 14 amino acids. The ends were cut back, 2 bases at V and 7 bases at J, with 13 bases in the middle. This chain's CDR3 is CASSFGSQGNEQFF. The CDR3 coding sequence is TGCGCCAGCAGCTTTGGAAGCCAGGGGAATGAGCAGTTCTTC.

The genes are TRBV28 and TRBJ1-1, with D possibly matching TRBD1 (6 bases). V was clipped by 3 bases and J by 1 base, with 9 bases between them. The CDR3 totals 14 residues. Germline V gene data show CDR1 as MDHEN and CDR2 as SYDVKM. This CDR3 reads CASSFPRGNTEAFF. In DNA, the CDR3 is TGTGCCAGCAGTTTCCCCAGGGGGAACACTGAAGCTTTCTTT.

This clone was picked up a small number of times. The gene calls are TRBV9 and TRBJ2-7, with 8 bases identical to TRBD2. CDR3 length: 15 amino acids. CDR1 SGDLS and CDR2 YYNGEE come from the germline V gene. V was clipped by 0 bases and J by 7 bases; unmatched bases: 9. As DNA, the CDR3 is TGTGCCAGCAGCGTAGCGGGAGGGCCTTTCGAGGAGCAGTACTTC. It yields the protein CASSVAGGPFEEQYF.

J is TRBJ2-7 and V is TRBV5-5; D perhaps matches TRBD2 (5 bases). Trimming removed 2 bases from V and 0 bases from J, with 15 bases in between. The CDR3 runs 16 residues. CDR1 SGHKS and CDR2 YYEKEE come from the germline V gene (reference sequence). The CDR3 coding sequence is TGTGCCAGCAGCTTTAACAATCCGGGGAGCTCCTACGAGCAGTACTTC. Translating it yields CASSFNNPGSSYEQYF.